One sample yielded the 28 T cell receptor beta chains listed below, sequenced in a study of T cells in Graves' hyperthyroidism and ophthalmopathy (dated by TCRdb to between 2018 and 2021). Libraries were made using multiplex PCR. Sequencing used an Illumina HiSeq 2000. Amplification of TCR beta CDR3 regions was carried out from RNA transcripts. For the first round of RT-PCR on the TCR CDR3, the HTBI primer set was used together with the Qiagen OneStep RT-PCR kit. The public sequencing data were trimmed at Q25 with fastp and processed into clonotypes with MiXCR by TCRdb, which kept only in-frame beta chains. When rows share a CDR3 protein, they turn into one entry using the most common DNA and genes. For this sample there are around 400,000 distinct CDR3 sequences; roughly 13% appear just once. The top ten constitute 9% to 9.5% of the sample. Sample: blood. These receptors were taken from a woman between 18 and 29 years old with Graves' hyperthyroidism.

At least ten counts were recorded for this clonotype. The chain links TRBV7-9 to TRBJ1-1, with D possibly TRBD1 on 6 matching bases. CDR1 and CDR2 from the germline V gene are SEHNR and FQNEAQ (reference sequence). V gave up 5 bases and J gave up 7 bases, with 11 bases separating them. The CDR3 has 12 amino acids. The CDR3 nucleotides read TGTGCCAGCAGCGCCGACAGGTTTGAAGCTTTCTTT. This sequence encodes CASSADRFEAFF.

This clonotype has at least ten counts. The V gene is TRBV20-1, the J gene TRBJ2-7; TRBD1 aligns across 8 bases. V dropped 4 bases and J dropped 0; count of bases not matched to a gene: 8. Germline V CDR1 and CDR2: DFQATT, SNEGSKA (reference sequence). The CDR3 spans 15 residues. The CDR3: CSATVRDRSSYEQYF. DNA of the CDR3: TGCAGTGCTACTGTACGGGACAGGAGCTCCTACGAGCAGTACTTC.

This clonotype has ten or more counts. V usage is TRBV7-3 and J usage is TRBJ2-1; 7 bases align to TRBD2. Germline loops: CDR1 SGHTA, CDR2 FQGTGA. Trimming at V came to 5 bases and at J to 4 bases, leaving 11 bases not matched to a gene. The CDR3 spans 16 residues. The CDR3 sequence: CASSLRAGASYNEQFF. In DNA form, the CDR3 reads TGTGCCAGCAGCCTCAGGGCGGGAGCTTCATACAATGAGCAGTTCTTC.

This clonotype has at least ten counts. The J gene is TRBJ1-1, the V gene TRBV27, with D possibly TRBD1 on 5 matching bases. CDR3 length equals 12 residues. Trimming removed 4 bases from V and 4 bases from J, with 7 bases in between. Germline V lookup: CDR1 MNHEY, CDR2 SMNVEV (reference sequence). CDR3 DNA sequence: TGTGCCAGCAGTTCTGGGGGCACTGAAGCTTTCTTT. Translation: CASSSGGTEAFF.

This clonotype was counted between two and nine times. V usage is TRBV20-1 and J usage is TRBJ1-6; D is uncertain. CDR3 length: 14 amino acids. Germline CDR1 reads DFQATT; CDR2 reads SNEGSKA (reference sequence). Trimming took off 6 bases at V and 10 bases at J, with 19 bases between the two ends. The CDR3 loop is CSATRAGSSSPLHF. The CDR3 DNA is TGCAGTGCCACCCGGGCCGGCAGTAGCTCACCCCTCCACTTT.

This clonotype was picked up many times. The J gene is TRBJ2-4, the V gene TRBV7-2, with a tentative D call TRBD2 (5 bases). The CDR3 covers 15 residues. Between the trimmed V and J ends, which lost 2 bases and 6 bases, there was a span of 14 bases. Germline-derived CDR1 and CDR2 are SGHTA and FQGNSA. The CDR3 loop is CASSLWTSETNIQYF. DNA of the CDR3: TGTGCCAGCAGCTTATGGACTTCCGAGACAAACATTCAGTACTTC.

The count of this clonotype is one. CDR3 coding DNA: TGCGCCAGCAGCCAAGATACGAGGGAGGGCCGACTCTTTCGCTACAATGAGCAGTTCTTC. Amino acids: CASSQDTREGRLFRYNEQFF. J is TRBJ2-1 and V is TRBV4-3; 7 nucleotides match TRBD2. V lost 0 bases to trimming and J lost 3 bases; unmatched junction nucleotides: 17. Germline V CDR1 and CDR2: LGHNA, YSLEER. CDR3 size: 20 residues.

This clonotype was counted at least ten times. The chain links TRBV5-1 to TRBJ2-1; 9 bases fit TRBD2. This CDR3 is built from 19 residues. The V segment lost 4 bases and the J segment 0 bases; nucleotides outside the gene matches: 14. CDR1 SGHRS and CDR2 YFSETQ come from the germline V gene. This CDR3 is CASSPRRGRAWGSYNEQFF. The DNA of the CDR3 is TGCGCCAGCAGCCCTCGGCGCGGGAGGGCCTGGGGCTCCTACAATGAGCAGTTCTTC.

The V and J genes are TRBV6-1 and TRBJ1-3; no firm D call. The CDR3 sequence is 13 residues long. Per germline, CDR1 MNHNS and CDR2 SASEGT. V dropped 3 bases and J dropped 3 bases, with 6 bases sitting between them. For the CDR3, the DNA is TGTGCCAGCAGTGAGGTCGATGGAAACACCATATATTTT. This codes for CASSEVDGNTIYF.

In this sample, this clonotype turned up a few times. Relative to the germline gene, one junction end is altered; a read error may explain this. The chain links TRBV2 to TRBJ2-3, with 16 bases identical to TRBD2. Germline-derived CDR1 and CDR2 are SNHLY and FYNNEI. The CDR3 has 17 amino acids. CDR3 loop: CVSRGLAGGSSTDTQYF. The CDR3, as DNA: TGTGTCAGCAGGGGACTAGCGGGGGGGTCCAGCACAGATACGCAGTATTTT.

CDR3 residues: CASSEGRGQVQETQYF. CDR3 in DNA: TGTGCCAGCAGTGAAGGCAGGGGGCAGGTGCAAGAGACCCAGTACTTC. The chain carries TRBV2 and TRBJ2-5, with 8 nucleotides matching TRBD1. This CDR3 spans 16 amino acids. V shed 1 base and J 2 bases; nucleotides not matched to a gene: 6. Germline V lookup: CDR1 SNHLY, CDR2 FYNNEI. The full variable domain, rest sourced from reference TRBV2 and TRBJ2-5, is EPEVTQTPSHQVTQMGQEVILRCVPISNHLYFYWYRQILGQKVEFLVSFYNNEISEKSEIFDDQFSVERPDGSNFTLKIRSTKLEDSAMYFCASSEGRGQVQETQYFGPGTRLLVL.

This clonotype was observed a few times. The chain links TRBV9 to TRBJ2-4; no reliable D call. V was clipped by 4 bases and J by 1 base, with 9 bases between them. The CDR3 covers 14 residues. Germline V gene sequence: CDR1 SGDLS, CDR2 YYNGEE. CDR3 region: CASSFGPAKNIQYF. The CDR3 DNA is TGTGCCAGCAGCTTCGGACCGGCCAAAAACATTCAGTACTTC.

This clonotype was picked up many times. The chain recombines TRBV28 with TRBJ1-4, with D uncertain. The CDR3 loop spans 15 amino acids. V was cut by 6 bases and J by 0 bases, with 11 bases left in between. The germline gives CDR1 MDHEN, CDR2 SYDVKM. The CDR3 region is CASRPVVATNEKLFF. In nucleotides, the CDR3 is TGTGCCAGCAGACCCGTCGTTGCAACTAATGAAAAACTGTTTTTT.

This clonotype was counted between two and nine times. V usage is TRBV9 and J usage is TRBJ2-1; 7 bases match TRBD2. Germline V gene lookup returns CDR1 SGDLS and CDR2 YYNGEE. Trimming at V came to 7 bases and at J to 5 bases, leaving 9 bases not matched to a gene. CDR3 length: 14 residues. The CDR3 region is CASGPGLRNNEQFF. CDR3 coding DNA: TGTGCCAGCGGACCGGGACTAAGAAACAATGAGCAGTTCTTC.

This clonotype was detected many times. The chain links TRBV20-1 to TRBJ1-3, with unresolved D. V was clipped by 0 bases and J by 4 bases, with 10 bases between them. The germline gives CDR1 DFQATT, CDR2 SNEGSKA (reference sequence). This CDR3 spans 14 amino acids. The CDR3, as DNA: TGCAGTGCTAGAGATCCCGGGAGCGGAAACACCATATATTTT. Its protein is CSARDPGSGNTIYF.

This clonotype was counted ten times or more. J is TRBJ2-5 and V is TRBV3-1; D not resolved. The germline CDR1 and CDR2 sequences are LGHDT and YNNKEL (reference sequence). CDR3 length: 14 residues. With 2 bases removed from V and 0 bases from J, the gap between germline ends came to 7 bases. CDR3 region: CASSQRRNQETQYF. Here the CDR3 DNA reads TGTGCCAGCAGCCAACGCAGGAACCAAGAGACCCAGTACTTC.

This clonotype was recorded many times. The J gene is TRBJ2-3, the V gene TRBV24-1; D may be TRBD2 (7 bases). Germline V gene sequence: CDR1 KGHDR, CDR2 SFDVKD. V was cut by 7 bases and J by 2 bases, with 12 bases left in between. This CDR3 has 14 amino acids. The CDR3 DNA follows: TGTGCCACCAGCCGCGCGGGGGCCACAGATACGCAGTATTTT. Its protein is CATSRAGATDTQYF.

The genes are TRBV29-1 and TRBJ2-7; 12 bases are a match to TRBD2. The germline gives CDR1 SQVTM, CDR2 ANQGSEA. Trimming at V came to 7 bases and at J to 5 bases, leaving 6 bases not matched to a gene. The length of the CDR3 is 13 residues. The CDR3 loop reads CSAGLAGLHEQYF. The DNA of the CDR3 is TGCAGCGCAGGACTAGCGGGGCTCCACGAGCAGTACTTC.

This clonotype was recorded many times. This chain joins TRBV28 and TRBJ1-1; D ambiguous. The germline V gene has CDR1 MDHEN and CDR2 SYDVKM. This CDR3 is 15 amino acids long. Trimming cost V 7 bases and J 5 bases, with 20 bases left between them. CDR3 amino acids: CASTLFSSGGTEAFF. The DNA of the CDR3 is TGTGCCAGCACCCTATTCAGCTCGGGAGGGACTGAAGCTTTCTTT.

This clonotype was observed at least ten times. The CDR3 nucleotides are TGTGCCAGCAGCCTACCCGACGTGAAGGGGGTTGAGCAGTTCTTC. Its protein product is CASSLPDVKGVEQFF. The chain joins TRBV28 to TRBJ2-1; the D gene is possibly TRBD1 (6 bases). Trimming took off 6 bases at V and 9 bases at J, with 21 bases between the two ends. Germline V CDR1 and CDR2: MDHEN, SYDVKM. The CDR3 totals 15 residues. Combining the CDR3 with reference TRBV28 and TRBJ2-1 gives the whole variable domain DVKVTQSSRYLVKRTGEKVFLECVQDMDHENMFWYRQDPGLGLRLIYFSYDVKMKEKGDIPEGYSVSREKKERFSLILESASTNQTSMYLCASSLPDVKGVEQFFGPGTRLTVL.

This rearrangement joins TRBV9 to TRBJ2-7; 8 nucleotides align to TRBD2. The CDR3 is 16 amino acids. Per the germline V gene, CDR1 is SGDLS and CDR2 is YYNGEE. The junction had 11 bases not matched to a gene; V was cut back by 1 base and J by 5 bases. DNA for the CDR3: TGTGCCAGCAGCGTATCGGGGGGGGGCTTCGAGGACGAGCAGTACTTC. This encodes CASSVSGGGFEDEQYF.

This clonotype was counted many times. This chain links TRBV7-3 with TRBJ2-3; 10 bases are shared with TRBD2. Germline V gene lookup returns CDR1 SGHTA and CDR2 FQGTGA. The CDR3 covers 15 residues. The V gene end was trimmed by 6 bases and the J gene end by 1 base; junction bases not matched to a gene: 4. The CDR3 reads CASSSGTSGTDTQYF. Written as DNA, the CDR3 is TGTGCCAGCAGTTCCGGGACTAGCGGCACAGATACGCAGTATTTT.

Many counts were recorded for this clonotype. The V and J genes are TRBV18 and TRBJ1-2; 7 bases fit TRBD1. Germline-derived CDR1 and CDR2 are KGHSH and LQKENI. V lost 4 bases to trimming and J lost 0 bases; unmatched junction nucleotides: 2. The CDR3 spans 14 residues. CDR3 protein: CASSRGQTNYGYTF. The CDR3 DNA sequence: TGTGCCAGCTCACGGGGACAGACTAACTATGGCTACACCTTC.

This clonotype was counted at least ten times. The CDR3 region is CASSFTRQGLGNSPLHF. DNA for the CDR3: TGTGCCAGCAGCTTCACCCGACAGGGTTTGGGGAATTCACCCCTCCACTTT. The rearrangement joins TRBV11-2 to TRBJ1-6, with TRBD1 matching 7 bases. Germline trimming cut 3 bases from V and 7 bases from J; bases unmatched to any gene: 12. CDR1 SGHAT and CDR2 FQNNGV come from the germline V gene. The CDR3 covers 17 residues.

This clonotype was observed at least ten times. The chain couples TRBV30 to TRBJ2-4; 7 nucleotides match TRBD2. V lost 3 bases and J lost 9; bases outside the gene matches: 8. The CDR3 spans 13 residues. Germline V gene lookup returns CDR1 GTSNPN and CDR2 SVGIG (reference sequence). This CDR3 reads CAWSHQRDGIQYF. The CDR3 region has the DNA TGTGCCTGGAGCCACCAGCGGGACGGCATTCAGTACTTC.

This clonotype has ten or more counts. CDR3 amino acids: CASSPRLGRETGNTIYF. DNA for the CDR3: TGTGCCAGCAGTCCCCGTCTGGGCAGGGAGACTGGAAACACCATATATTTT. This chain connects TRBV2 to TRBJ1-3; possible D gene TRBD1, 5 bases. The CDR3 has 17 residues. Trimming cost V 5 bases and J 2 bases, with 19 bases left between them. From germline, CDR1 is SNHLY and CDR2 FYNNEI.

CDR3 residues: CSANPLSGKSAYNEQFF. CDR3 sequence (DNA): TGCAGTGCAAATCCTCTTAGCGGGAAAAGTGCTTACAATGAGCAGTTCTTC. V is TRBV20-1 and J is TRBJ2-1; 8 bases are shared with TRBD2. CDR1 is DFQATT and CDR2 is SNEGSKA in the germline V gene (reference sequence). The trim removed 6 bases at V and 4 bases at J, leaving 17 bases unmatched. The CDR3 runs to 17 residues.

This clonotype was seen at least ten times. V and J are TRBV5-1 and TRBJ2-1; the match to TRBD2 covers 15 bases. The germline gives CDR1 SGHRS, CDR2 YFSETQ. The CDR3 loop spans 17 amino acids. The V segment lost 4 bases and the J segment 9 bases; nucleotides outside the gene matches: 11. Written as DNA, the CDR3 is TGCGCCAGCAGCGACCACGGACTAGCGGGAGGGCGGGGTGAGCAGTTCTTC. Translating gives CASSDHGLAGGRGEQFF. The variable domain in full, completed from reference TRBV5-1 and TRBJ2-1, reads KAGVTQTPRYLIKTRGQQVTLSCSPISGHRSVSWYQQTPGQGLQFLFEYFSETQRNKGNFPGRFSGRQFSNSRSEMNVSTLELGDSALYLCASSDHGLAGGRGEQFFGPGTRLTVL.